A selection of T cell receptor beta chains follows, all from one sample in a study of read filtering for tumor transcriptome and immune sequencing. TCRdb passed the reads through MiXCR, listing each CDR3 protein once. The sample has tens of thousands of distinct CDR3 sequences, approximately 15% seen once. The specimen was a population of CD138-negative cells sorted from bone marrow. The origin of the receptors is a donor aged 40 or over with multiple myeloma. Each CDR3 is given with its conserved first and last residue. Each record gives: J gene, clone size, D gene, V gene, CDR3 protein, CDR3 DNA. A D gene is named only where the DNA matches it firmly. Only some rows state a clone size, as once, few, many or a class for expanded clones.

TRBJ2-1 | many | TRBD2 | TRBV18 | CASSPLLAGVGEQFF | TGTGCCAGCTCACCATTACTAGCGGGAGTGGGTGAGCAGTTCTTC
TRBJ2-6 | many | TRBD2 | TRBV7-6 | CASTLRGASGANVLTF | TGTGCCAGCACCCTGCGGGGGGCCTCTGGGGCCAACGTCCTGACTTTC
TRBJ1-5 | many | - | TRBV24-1 | CATSVHQPQHF | TGTGCCACCAGTGTTCATCAGCCCCAGCATTTT
TRBJ2-7 | many | - | TRBV5-1 | CASSLGASGVRDF | TGCGCCAGCAGCTTGGGTGCGTCGGGCGTTAGAGACTTC
TRBJ2-1 | - | TRBD1 | TRBV29-1 | CSVGDRGPYNEQFF | TGCAGCGTCGGAGACAGGGGTCCGTACAATGAGCAGTTCTTC
TRBJ2-3 | - | - | TRBV28 | CASSFRVDTQYF | TGTGCCAGCAGCTTTCGGGTGGATACGCAGTATTTT
TRBJ2-1 | - | - | TRBV5-1 | CASRKQQENNEQSF | TGCGCCAGCAGGAAGCAGCAGGAAAACAATGAGCAGTCCTTC
TRBJ2-1 | many | TRBD1 | TRBV20-1 | CSARGPGGVQYNEQFF | TGCAGTGCTAGAGGCCCAGGGGGCGTACAATACAATGAGCAGTTCTTC
TRBJ2-7 | many | - | TRBV19 | CASSPGQSYEQYF | TGTGCCAGTAGTCCCGGACAGAGCTACGAGCAGTACTTC
TRBJ2-2 | many | TRBD1 | TRBV7-2 | CASSLLGTAMNTGELFF | TGTGCCAGCAGCTTATTAGGGACAGCAATGAACACCGGGGAGCTGTTTTTT
TRBJ1-1 | many | - | TRBV5-1 | CASSPQMNTEAFF | TGCGCCAGCAGCCCACAGATGAACACTGAAGCTTTCTTT
TRBJ2-1 | few | TRBD2 | TRBV30 | CAWSVSSGYNEQFF | TGTGCCTGGAGTGTATCTAGCGGTTACAATGAGCAGTTCTTC
TRBJ2-3 | many | TRBD2 | TRBV6-5 | CASLSGRGGTDTQYF | TGTGCCAGTCTTAGCGGGAGGGGAGGCACAGATACGCAGTATTTT
TRBJ1-1 | many | - | TRBV5-1 | CASSGTYLNTEAFF | TGCGCCAGCAGCGGGACTTATCTGAACACTGAAGCTTTCTTT
TRBJ2-7 | many | TRBD1 | TRBV29-1 | CSVLGQGYEQYF | TGCAGCGTTCTGGGACAGGGTTACGAGCAGTACTTC
TRBJ1-6 | many | - | TRBV11-2 | CASSEPRALNSPLHF | TGTGCCAGCAGCGAGCCACGGGCCCTCAATTCACCCCTCCACTTT
TRBJ1-6 | many | TRBD1 | TRBV28 | CASSPAQGVNSPLHF | TGTGCCAGCAGTCCTGCACAGGGGGTTAATTCACCCCTCCACTTT
TRBJ2-5 | - | TRBD2 | TRBV7-9 | CASTMTSGDLGETQYF | TGTGCCAGCACCATGACTAGCGGGGACTTGGGAGAGACCCAGTACTTC
TRBJ2-1 | many | TRBD2 | TRBV20-1 | CSAGTSGRATEQFF | TGCAGTGCTGGGACTAGCGGGAGGGCCACTGAGCAGTTCTTC
TRBJ1-1 | many | - | TRBV6-1 | CAITKSDGYTEAFF | TGTGCCATCACGAAATCGGACGGATACACTGAAGCTTTCTTT
TRBJ2-1 | many | TRBD2 | TRBV5-1 | CASSRRQFSIAGLSYNEQFF | TGCGCCAGCAGCCGCCGACAGTTTAGTATAGCGGGCCTATCCTACAATGAGCAGTTCTTC
TRBJ1-2 | many | - | TRBV7-9 | CASSLSPSGLGIPTF | TGTGCCAGCAGCCTATCCCCTTCGGGACTTGGGATCCCTACCTTC
TRBJ2-7 | few | - | TRBV11-3 | CASSLDAGNSNEQYF | TGTGCCAGCAGCTTAGATGCAGGGAATTCCAACGAGCAGTACTTC
TRBJ1-1 | many | - | TRBV30 | CAWSSTGTDHMAFF | TGTGCCTGGAGTTCGACCGGGACCGACCATATGGCTTTCTTT
TRBJ1-1 | many | - | TRBV28 | CASSGAGAGRSTEAFF | TGTGCCAGCAGTGGGGCGGGTGCAGGGAGGAGCACTGAAGCTTTCTTT
TRBJ2-1 | few | TRBD1 | TRBV2 | CASTSGQGWSEQFF | TGTGCCAGCACCTCCGGACAGGGATGGTCTGAGCAGTTCTTC
TRBJ1-1 | few | - | TRBV11-3 | CASSRRTEAFF | TGTGCCAGCAGCCGTCGGACTGAAGCTTTCTTT
TRBJ2-2 | few | TRBD2 | TRBV6-2/TRBV6-3 | CASSYLQGLAETGELFF | TGTGCCAGCAGTTACTTACAGGGACTAGCGGAGACCGGGGAGCTGTTTTTT
TRBJ2-3 | many | - | TRBV20-1 | CSARTGDTQYF | TGCAGTGCTAGAACCGGGGATACGCAGTATTTT
TRBJ1-1 | - | - | TRBV28 | CASSFREGSGNTEAFF | TGTGCCAGCAGTTTTCGAGAGGGTTCGGGAAATACTGAAGCTTTCTTT
TRBJ2-7 | - | - | TRBV7-2 | CASRFRVWGYGQYF | TGTGCCAGCCGCTTCAGGGTTTGGGGGTACGGGCAGTACTTC
TRBJ2-1 | - | TRBD1 | TRBV11-3 | CASSTPRTGGHERFF | TGTGCCAGCAGCACTCCACGGACAGGCGGCCATGAGCGGTTCTTC
TRBJ2-2 | - | TRBD2 | TRBV4-1 | CASGEREGRGELFF | TGCGCCAGCGGGGAGCGGGAGGGCCGCGGGGAGCTGTTTTTT
TRBJ2-7 | many | - | TRBV29-1 | CSVEETRSSYEQYF | TGCAGCGTTGAAGAAACAAGAAGCTCCTACGAGCAGTACTTC
TRBJ2-3 | many | - | TRBV28 | CASSLVVLASTSTDTQYF | TGTGCCAGCAGTTTAGTTGTGCTAGCTTCGACTAGCACAGATACGCAGTATTTT
TRBJ1-1 | many | TRBD1 | TRBV7-9 | CASSSWTGQLEAFF | TGTGCCAGCAGCTCATGGACAGGGCAACTTGAAGCTTTCTTT
TRBJ1-2 | few | TRBD1 | TRBV12-3/TRBV12-4 | CASRRDRGDGYTF | TGTGCCAGCAGGCGGGACAGGGGGGATGGCTACACCTTC
TRBJ1-5 | many | - | TRBV7-8 | CASSLAEFGRGGNQPQHF | TGTGCCAGCAGCTTAGCTGAGTTTGGGAGGGGGGGGAATCAGCCCCAGCATTTT
TRBJ2-2 | many | TRBD2 | TRBV6-2/TRBV6-3 | CASSLAGPWAGELFF | TGTGCCAGCAGCCTAGCGGGTCCATGGGCCGGGGAGCTGTTTTTT
TRBJ1-1 | many | TRBD1 | TRBV20-1 | CSAASPGQGWTEAFF | TGCAGTGCCGCCTCACCGGGACAGGGTTGGACTGAAGCTTTCTTT
TRBJ2-5 | few | - | TRBV3-1 | CASSQADGTQYF | TGTGCCAGCAGCCAAGCTGACGGGACCCAGTACTTC
TRBJ2-7 | few | TRBD2 | TRBV12-3/TRBV12-4 | CASTHGTSGAYEQYF | TGTGCCAGCACCCACGGGACTAGCGGGGCCTACGAGCAGTACTTC
TRBJ2-3 | many | TRBD2 | TRBV29-1 | CSGLSGIKADTQYF | TGCAGCGGATTGAGCGGGATTAAGGCAGATACGCAGTATTTT
TRBJ1-1 | many | TRBD1 | TRBV29-1 | CSVGTGMNTEAFF | TGCAGCGTCGGGACAGGGATGAACACTGAAGCTTTCTTT
TRBJ1-1 | many | - | TRBV7-3 | CASSSNSQRNTEAFF | TGTGCCAGCAGCAGCAACAGCCAGAGGAACACTGAAGCTTTCTTT
TRBJ2-3 | few | TRBD2 | TRBV7-2 | CASSAATQLAGALDTQYF | TGTGCCAGCAGCGCCGCTACTCAACTAGCGGGAGCCCTCGATACGCAGTATTTT
TRBJ2-1 | many | TRBD2 | TRBV7-3 | CASSLNLAGSYNEQFF | TGTGCCAGCAGCTTAAATCTAGCGGGGTCCTACAATGAGCAGTTCTTC
TRBJ1-1 | many | - | TRBV20-1 | CSARDFQALRNTEAFF | TGCAGTGCTAGAGATTTCCAGGCCCTCAGGAACACTGAAGCTTTCTTT
TRBJ1-1 | - | - | TRBV10-3 | CAIGYGITEAFF | TGTGCCATCGGATACGGGATCACTGAAGCTTTCTTT
TRBJ2-3 | many | - | TRBV20-1 | CSASQGRASDTQYF | TGCAGTGCTAGCCAGGGTCGGGCCTCAGATACGCAGTATTTT
TRBJ2-5 | many | - | TRBV29-1 | CSVVPNSLETQYF | TGCAGCGTTGTCCCCAATTCCTTGGAGACCCAGTACTTC
TRBJ2-2 | many | TRBD1 | TRBV11-3 | CASSLDPGTGWNTGELFF | TGTGCCAGCAGCTTAGATCCCGGGACAGGGTGGAACACCGGGGAGCTGTTTTTT